Listed here are 27 T cell receptor beta chains from one sample, sequenced in a study of a mutant IDH1 vaccine in newly diagnosed glioma. Their target antigens are unknown. Some clones are missing from TCRdb's copy, which holds only in-frame ones; the method was immunoSEQ multiplex PCR. This sample has tens of thousands of clones, with under 80% found just once. Time point in this sample: week 23, last vaccination. In the vaccine, a single dose held 300 ug of the mutant IDH1 20-mer peptide, along with topical imiquimod. The material was PBMCs, obtained from a glioma patient whose treatment included an IDH1 peptide vaccine. Source of these receptors: a woman between 40 and 50 years old with glioma. Some clones in this sample may be carry-over from other donors' samples.

The chain links TRBV6-1 to TRBJ1-4, with D unresolved. The germline V and J ends were trimmed by 6 bases and 6 bases, with 11 bases remaining between them. The CDR3 extends over 13 amino acids. Germline-derived CDR1 and CDR2 are MNHNS and SASEGT. The CDR3 sequence is CASSRLDDEKLFF. The CDR3 DNA reads as TGTGCCAGCAGCCGACTTGATGATGAAAAACTGTTTTTT.

The rearrangement joins TRBV29-1 to TRBJ2-3; D may be TRBD2 (6 bases). The ends were cut back, 3 bases at V and 2 bases at J, with 12 bases in the middle. The CDR3 contains 14 residues. CDR1 and CDR2 (germline): SQVTM, ANQGSEA. Written as DNA, the CDR3 is TGCAGCGTTGAGTCGGAGGGGTACACAGATACGCAGTATTTT. Protein sequence: CSVESEGYTDTQYF.

The J gene is TRBJ1-2, the V gene TRBV5-6; a possible D gene is TRBD1 (5 bases). V dropped 6 bases and J dropped 3 bases, with 15 bases sitting between them. The CDR3 consists of 14 residues. Germline V CDR1 and CDR2: SGHDT, YYEEEE. CDR3 residues: CASIPFGAYYGYTF. CDR3 DNA sequence: TGTGCCAGCATTCCGTTCGGGGCGTACTATGGCTACACCTTC.

The chain carries TRBV25-1 and TRBJ1-5; 7 bases map to TRBD1. Germline V gene lookup returns CDR1 MGHDK and CDR2 SYGVNS. The trim removed 2 bases at V and 8 bases at J, leaving 9 bases unmatched. CDR3 size: 15 residues. The CDR3 DNA sequence: TGTGCCAGCAGTGAAAACCGACAGGGTATGAAGCCCCAGCATTTT. This gives the protein CASSENRQGMKPQHF.

This clone occurred a few times. The CDR3 DNA reads TGCGCCAGCAGCCGCGGGGGCAGGACTGGCTACACCTTC. It translates to CASSRGGRTGYTF. This chain joins TRBV4-1 and TRBJ1-2; tentative D call: TRBD1 (6 bases). V was clipped by 4 bases and J by 7 bases, with 13 bases between them. This CDR3 contains 13 residues. The germline gives CDR1 MGHRA, CDR2 YSYEKL.

This rearrangement joins TRBV4-1 to TRBJ2-5; no clear D. CDR3 length equals 17 residues. From germline, CDR1 is MGHRA and CDR2 YSYEKL. Trimming took 2 bases from V and 0 from J, leaving 16 bases between them. The CDR3 here is CASSQSETTQDQETQYF. For the CDR3, the DNA is TGCGCCAGCAGCCAATCCGAAACGACCCAGGACCAAGAGACCCAGTACTTC.

The chain joins TRBV5-6 to TRBJ2-1; the match to TRBD2 covers 9 bases. Germline V gene lookup returns CDR1 SGHDT and CDR2 YYEEEE. This CDR3 is 15 amino acids long. Unmatched junction bases numbered 8, after V lost 2 bases and J lost 8 bases. CDR3 coding DNA: TGTGCCAGCAGCTTCCCAAGCGGGGGGCAGGATGAGCAGTTCTTC. Protein: CASSFPSGGQDEQFF.

J is TRBJ2-7 and V is TRBV14; D is unclear. Trimming stripped 2 bases from V and 8 bases from J, with 4 bases between. The CDR3 runs 10 residues. Germline V gene lookup returns CDR1 SGHDN and CDR2 FVKESK. The CDR3 DNA sequence: TGTGCCAGCAGCCAAAACAAGCAGTACTTC. Translating it yields CASSQNKQYF.

The J gene is TRBJ2-7, the V gene TRBV5-4, with 7 bases fitting TRBD1. Germline V gene sequence: CDR1 SGHNT, CDR2 YYREEE (reference sequence). This CDR3 has 13 amino acids. Losses at the gene ends were 3 bases for V and 3 bases for J; bases not matched to a gene: 3. The CDR3 sequence: CASSSGTDYEQYF. The CDR3 DNA sequence: TGTGCCAGCAGCTCCGGGACAGACTACGAGCAGTACTTC.

The rearrangement uses TRBV6-6 and TRBJ2-6; D uncertain. Looked up from germline, CDR1 is MNHNY and CDR2 is SVGAGI (reference sequence). Trimming took off 6 bases at V and 4 bases at J, with 16 bases between the two ends. The length of the CDR3 is 16 residues. In DNA, the CDR3 is TGTGCCAGCAGCTACCGGACCGCCCCGGGGGCCAACGTCCTGACTTTC. Its translation is CASSYRTAPGANVLTF.

V usage is TRBV5-6 and J usage is TRBJ1-1; maybe TRBD1 (6 bases). This CDR3 contains 13 residues. CDR1 and CDR2 from the germline V gene are SGHDT and YYEEEE. V lost 4 bases, J lost 6 bases, and 13 bases lay in between. CDR3 in DNA: TGTGCCAGCAGCCGCCTAGGGGGGCCTGAAGCTTTCTTT. Its translation is CASSRLGGPEAFF.

The chain combines TRBV19 with TRBJ1-6; 9 nucleotides agree with TRBD1. With 5 bases clipped from V and 7 bases from J, the junction kept 6 bases outside the gene matches. The CDR3 has 15 amino acids. Looked up from germline, CDR1 is LNHDA and CDR2 is SQIVND (reference sequence). CDR3 nucleotide sequence: TGTGCCAGTAGTGCAGTTGGGACAGGGAATTCACCCCTCCACTTT. Translating it yields CASSAVGTGNSPLHF.

The chain employs TRBV19 and TRBJ2-2, with 8 nucleotides matching TRBD2. The CDR3 consists of 12 residues. V gave up 11 bases and J gave up 6 bases; unmatched junction bases: 5. CDR1 LNHDA and CDR2 SQIVND come from the germline V gene (reference sequence). This CDR3 reads CAGGLVAGELFF. CDR3 bases: TGTGCCGGGGGACTAGTGGCCGGGGAGCTGTTTTTT. Full variable domain (rest looked up from reference TRBV19 and TRBJ2-2): DGGITQSPKYLFRKEGQNVTLSCEQNLNHDAMYWYRQDPGQGLRLIYYSQIVNDFQKGDIAEGYSVSREKKESFPLTVTSAQKNPTAFYLCAGGLVAGELFFGEGSRLTVL.

This clone was found once. The rearrangement joins TRBV10-3 to TRBJ2-5; perhaps D is TRBD1 or TRBD2 (6 bases each). Germline assignment: CDR1 ENHRY and CDR2 SYGVKD. Deletions cut 3 bases from V and 13 bases from J, with 15 bases between. The CDR3 loop spans 12 amino acids. CDR3: CAISEGGGVPYF. The CDR3 DNA follows: TGTGCCATCAGTGAAGGAGGGGGTGTCCCGTACTTC.

The rearrangement uses TRBV19 and TRBJ2-1; D unclear. V dropped 5 bases and J dropped 3 bases, with 8 bases sitting between them. The CDR3 sequence is 13 residues long. The germline V gene has CDR1 LNHDA and CDR2 SQIVND (reference sequence). The CDR3, as DNA: TGTGCCAGTAGTTTACTCGACTACAATGAGCAGTTCTTC. Amino acids: CASSLLDYNEQFF.

The sample holds one count of this clone. The chain combines TRBV6-1 with TRBJ1-1, with TRBD1 as a possible D gene (5 bases). V was trimmed by 7 bases and J by 0 bases, leaving 9 bases between them. The CDR3 is 13 residues long. Germline V lookup: CDR1 MNHNS, CDR2 SASEGT. The chain's CDR3 is CASTKGVNTEAFF. In nucleotides, the CDR3 is TGTGCCAGCACAAAAGGGGTGAACACTGAAGCTTTCTTT.

The V call is TRBV18, the J call TRBJ2-7; D perhaps matches TRBD1 (5 bases). This CDR3 is built from 13 residues. Looked up from germline, CDR1 is KGHSH and CDR2 is LQKENI. V lost 5 bases, J lost 2 bases, and 10 bases lay in between. The CDR3 is CASSDSNAYEQYF. In DNA form, the CDR3 reads TGTGCCAGCTCAGACAGCAATGCCTACGAGCAGTACTTC. The complete variable domain, with remaining parts taken from reference TRBV18 and TRBJ2-7, reads NAGVMQNPRHLVRRRGQEARLRCSPMKGHSHVYWYRQLPEEGLKFMVYLQKENIIDESGMPKERFSAEFPKEGPSILRIQQVVRGDSAAYFCASSDSNAYEQYFGPGTRLTVT.

The gene calls are TRBV6-5 and TRBJ2-3; D remains unclear. Germline V CDR1 and CDR2: MNHEY, SVGAGI. Trimming pared 5 bases from V and 9 bases from J, leaving 15 bases between. The CDR3 length is 13 residues. The CDR3 reads CASSPGRVYTQYF. CDR3 DNA: TGTGCCAGCAGTCCGGGTCGGGTCTACACGCAGTATTTT.

This clone was counted once. The chain has TRBV6-1 and TRBJ2-6; D call uncertain. The CDR3 consists of 15 residues. Germline loops: CDR1 MNHNS, CDR2 SASEGT. V lost 6 bases and J 2 bases, leaving 11 bases between the germline ends. The CDR3 DNA reads as TGTGCCAGCAGCGAGATATGGGCTGGGGCCAACGTCCTGACTTTC. This encodes CASSEIWAGANVLTF.

V is TRBV15 and J is TRBJ2-7; D possibly uses TRBD1 or TRBD2 (5 bases each). Trimming took 3 bases from V and 7 from J, leaving 16 bases between them. The CDR3 spans 14 residues. Per the germline V gene, CDR1 is LNHNV and CDR2 is YYDKDF (reference sequence). In DNA, the CDR3 is TGTGCCACCAGCAGTAGCCGAGGGGCCGAGGAGCAGTACTTC. Translating gives CATSSSRGAEEQYF.

This clone was observed a handful of times. V gene TRBV6-5 combines with J gene TRBJ1-1; D remains unclear. The V gene lost 0 bases and the J gene lost 4 bases, with 9 bases spanning the gap. Looked up from germline, CDR1 is MNHEY and CDR2 is SVGAGI. The CDR3 has 14 amino acids. The DNA of the CDR3 is TGTGCCAGCAGTTACTCGAAAGGGAGCACTGAAGCTTTCTTT. Protein product: CASSYSKGSTEAFF.

This chain links TRBV25-1 with TRBJ2-7; D is perhaps TRBD1 (6 bases). Germline assignment: CDR1 MGHDK and CDR2 SYGVNS. This CDR3 is built from 14 residues. V lost 1 base to trimming and J lost 3 bases, with 10 bases between them. CDR3 amino acids: CASSELVRGYEQYF. CDR3 DNA: TGTGCCAGCAGTGAATTGGTCAGGGGCTACGAGCAGTACTTC.

This clone was recorded only once. The V call is TRBV29-1, the J call TRBJ2-3; 8 bases are shared with TRBD1. The ends lost 8 bases at V and 2 bases at J; junction bases unmatched: 9. CDR3 length: 14 amino acids. Germline lookup yields CDR1 SQVTM and CDR2 ANQGSEA. The CDR3 nucleotides read TGCAGCTACTCCGGGACAGGTATCACAGATACGCAGTATTTT. Its translation is CSYSGTGITDTQYF.

The genes are TRBV19 and TRBJ2-1, with D tentatively TRBD2 (6 bases). The CDR3 runs to 15 residues. V shed 0 bases and J shed 6 bases, with 12 bases lying between them. In germline, CDR1 is LNHDA, CDR2 SQIVND (reference sequence). This CDR3 reads CASSIDRGSGNEQFF. The CDR3, as DNA: TGTGCCAGTAGTATAGATAGGGGTAGCGGCAATGAGCAGTTCTTC.

V usage is TRBV5-4 and J usage is TRBJ2-7, with D unresolved. The germline CDR1 and CDR2 sequences are SGHNT and YYREEE (reference sequence). The CDR3 has 13 residues. The V end was cut by 7 bases, the J end by 6 bases, with 17 bases between. For the CDR3, the DNA is TGTGCCAGCGGCCTACTTACGGGTTTCGAGCAGTACTTC. Amino acid sequence: CASGLLTGFEQYF.

CDR3 nucleotide sequence: TGTGCCAGCAGCTTAGATTGGGGACTAGCGGGAGGAAAAAAGGCCCAGTACTTC. This translates into CASSLDWGLAGGKKAQYF. The V call is TRBV7-2, the J call TRBJ2-5; 15 nucleotides line up with TRBD2. J gave up 9 bases and V 1 base, and 12 bases lay outside the gene matches. The CDR3 is 18 amino acids. CDR1 and CDR2 from the germline V gene are SGHTA and FQGNSA.

The CDR3 is CASSPDASPGANVLTF. As DNA, the CDR3 is TGTGCCAGCAGCCCCGACGCTAGCCCTGGGGCCAACGTCCTGACTTTC. This sequence joins TRBV7-2 and TRBJ2-6, with D maybe TRBD2 (5 bases). CDR3 length: 16 residues. Germline CDR1 is SGHTA and CDR2 is FQGNSA. The V gene lost 5 bases and the J gene lost 2 bases, with 13 bases spanning the gap.